This T cell receptor (beta chain) comes out of a study of T cells in localized non-small cell lung cancer. Study outcomes and limitations: There was an association of higher blood T cell density with longer overall survival. Since sequencing was restricted to only one region of the tumor, intratumor heterogeneity remains a possibility. In uninvolved adjacent lung, T cell clonality reached its highest value, exceeding tumor.

A remark on this clone: Antigen unknown.

This CDR3 region has 15 residues. Germline lookup yields CDR1 LNHDA and CDR2 SQIVND (reference sequence). The germline V and J ends were trimmed by 5 bases and 7 bases, with 15 bases remaining between them. Assay: immunoSEQ multiplex PCR; the TCRdb copy retains only in-frame clones and omits some. The sample has fewer than 95,000 clones; roughly 93% are singletons. This sequence was found in a woman between 35 and 70 years old with stage II squamous cell lung carcinoma. The chain links TRBV19 to TRBJ1-6; D unclear. The source was PBMCs, collected before any cancer treatment. As DNA, the CDR3 is TGTGCCAGTAGTCGTCATGGGCGGACCAATTCACCCCTCCACTTT. It yields the protein CASSRHGRTNSPLHF.